One sample yielded the 26 T cell receptor beta chains listed below, sequenced in a study of T cells in Graves' hyperthyroidism and ophthalmopathy. The TCR beta CDR3 regions underwent amplification using RNA transcripts as the source. The study used the HTBI primer set for a first-round RT-PCR of the TCR CDR3. One entry per CDR3 protein results from TCRdb running MiXCR on the multiplex PCR reads. The repertoire consists of fewer than 500,000 distinct CDR3 sequences, with more than 14% occurring once and the leading ten covering less than 20%. The sequenced sample consisted of blood. Source of these receptors: a woman in her twenties or thirties with Graves' ophthalmopathy.

This clonotype has at least ten counts. This chain joins TRBV5-1 and TRBJ1-2; 10 bases are shared with TRBD1. This CDR3 region has 17 residues. The trim removed 6 bases at V and 7 bases at J, leaving 18 bases unmatched. Germline V gene lookup returns CDR1 SGHRS and CDR2 YFSETQ. The CDR3 DNA follows: TGCGCCAGCACCGGGGGGCAACCGGGACAGGGGATTGGTGGCTACACCTTC. Encoded protein: CASTGGQPGQGIGGYTF.

This clonotype came up many times. The chain links TRBV2 to TRBJ1-6, with a possible D match to TRBD1 (6 bases). The germline V gene has CDR1 SNHLY and CDR2 FYNNEI. This CDR3 is built from 14 residues. Trimming stripped 3 bases from V and 10 bases from J, with 13 bases between. This CDR3 reads CASSDQGGGSPLHF. CDR3 DNA sequence: TGTGCCAGCAGTGATCAAGGGGGTGGGTCACCCCTCCACTTT.

In this sample, this clonotype turned up many times. The rearrangement links TRBV19 to TRBJ2-2; TRBD1 might be the D (5 bases). CDR3 length: 15 residues. Between the trimmed V and J ends, which lost 5 bases and 7 bases, there was a span of 17 bases. Looked up from germline, CDR1 is LNHDA and CDR2 is SQIVND (reference sequence). The CDR3 protein is CASSWGSPKNGELFF. The CDR3 DNA follows: TGTGCCAGTAGTTGGGGCAGTCCAAAAAACGGGGAGCTGTTTTTT.

This clonotype has ten or more counts. The chain is built from TRBV28 and TRBJ1-2; 7 bases align to TRBD1. Germline trimming cut 6 bases from V and 0 bases from J; bases unmatched to any gene: 10. This CDR3 has 16 residues. The germline V gene encodes CDR1 MDHEN and CDR2 SYDVKM. CDR3 DNA sequence: TGTGCCAGCAGCTCAGGGACAGCAAATTCTAACTATGGCTACACCTTC. Its translation is CASSSGTANSNYGYTF.

The chain carries TRBV4-1 and TRBJ1-3; 8 nucleotides line up with TRBD1. The CDR3 extends over 16 amino acids. J was trimmed by 1 base and V by 1 base; bases with no gene match: 3. Germline V gene lookup returns CDR1 MGHRA and CDR2 YSYEKL. CDR3 DNA: TGCGCCAGCAGCCAAGTCAGGGGGCGATCTGGAAACACCATATATTTT. It is translated as CASSQVRGRSGNTIYF.

This clonotype was picked up many times. CDR3 amino acids: CAISEVPFGYTF. CDR3 DNA: TGTGCCATCAGTGAAGTTCCATTCGGCTACACCTTC. The V and J genes are TRBV10-3 and TRBJ1-2; no clear D. The CDR3 sequence is 12 residues long. V lost 3 bases to trimming and J lost 8 bases, with 10 bases between them. From germline, CDR1 is ENHRY and CDR2 SYGVKD.

The sample holds many counts of this clonotype. This sequence joins TRBV20-1 and TRBJ1-4, with D perhaps matching TRBD1 (5 bases). V lost 3 bases to trimming and J lost 6 bases, with 11 bases between them. The CDR3 is 13 amino acids. Germline lookup yields CDR1 DFQATT and CDR2 SNEGSKA (reference sequence). The CDR3 spells CSASVGVDEKLFF. Here the CDR3 DNA reads TGCAGTGCTAGCGTAGGGGTGGATGAAAAACTGTTTTTT.

This clonotype was recorded at least ten times. The chain links TRBV5-4 to TRBJ2-5; D possibly uses TRBD1 or TRBD2 (6 bases each). CDR3 length: 13 amino acids. Trimming left V 2 bases short and J 8 bases short, with 13 bases between. Germline V CDR1 and CDR2: SGHNT, YYREEE (reference sequence). CDR3 nucleotide sequence: TGTGCCAGCAGCTTACAAGGGGGGAACACCCAGTACTTC. Residues: CASSLQGGNTQYF.

The V call is TRBV6-5, the J call TRBJ1-2; tentatively, D is TRBD1 (5 bases). CDR3 length: 15 residues. CDR1 MNHEY and CDR2 SVGAGI come from the germline V gene. Trimming took off 2 bases at V and 3 bases at J, with 13 bases between the two ends. CDR3 region: CASSYALGADYGYTF. The CDR3 nucleotides read TGTGCCAGCAGTTACGCCCTAGGGGCCGACTATGGCTACACCTTC.

The sample holds many counts of this clonotype. The chain employs TRBV7-2 and TRBJ2-1, with 10 bases that match TRBD2. With V trimmed by 2 bases and J by 7 bases, 17 bases remained unmatched. CDR3 size: 19 residues. Germline V gene lookup returns CDR1 SGHTA and CDR2 FQGNSA. CDR3 coding DNA: TGTGCCAGCAGCTTAAGAATGACGACACTAGCGGGGAATGGGAATGAGCAGTTCTTC. Residues: CASSLRMTTLAGNGNEQFF.

This clonotype was seen repeatedly, ten times or more. The V gene is TRBV6-1, the J gene TRBJ1-3, with 7 bases aligning to TRBD1. Per germline, CDR1 MNHNS and CDR2 SASEGT. This CDR3 region has 15 residues. V shed 6 bases, J shed 0 bases, and the junction held 5 bases outside the gene matches. The CDR3 DNA reads as TGTGCCAGCAGCCTAGGGACAGCCTCTGGAAACACCATATATTTT. Protein sequence: CASSLGTASGNTIYF.

This clonotype was recorded a few times. This chain joins TRBV5-5 and TRBJ2-2; 8 positions match TRBD1. Germline CDR1 is SGHKS and CDR2 is YYEKEE (reference sequence). CDR3 length: 16 amino acids. Trimming took 4 bases from V and 1 from J; bases not matched to a gene: 6. The CDR3 coding sequence is TGTGCCAGCAGCCCGGGGACAGGCTTGAACACCGGGGAGCTGTTTTTT. Translated: CASSPGTGLNTGELFF.

This clonotype came up many times. This chain joins TRBV30 and TRBJ1-1; 9 bases line up with TRBD1. CDR1 is GTSNPN, CDR2 SVGIG, per germline (reference sequence). Trimming cost V 3 bases and J 0 bases; bases outside gene matches: 11. This CDR3 contains 17 residues. DNA of the CDR3: TGTGCCTGGAGCCTAATGAGGACAGGGGCCTTGAACACTGAAGCTTTCTTT. Translating gives CAWSLMRTGALNTEAFF.

There are many counts of this clonotype. V usage is TRBV9 and J usage is TRBJ1-1; possibly TRBD1 for D (6 bases). The CDR3 runs to 14 residues. Germline values: CDR1 SGDLS, CDR2 YYNGEE. The V end lost 3 bases, the J end lost 0 bases, and 9 bases lay between the germline ends. The CDR3 spells CASSGGTLNTEAFF. The CDR3 DNA follows: TGTGCCAGCAGCGGGGGGACATTGAACACTGAAGCTTTCTTT.

This clonotype was counted a few times. This sequence may be a read error, since a much larger clone differs from it by one base. The chain has TRBV27 and TRBJ1-5; D might be TRBD1 (6 bases). The V and J ends lost 5 bases and 7 bases respectively, with 15 bases between them. The germline V gene has CDR1 MNHEY and CDR2 SMNVEV (reference sequence). This CDR3 is 14 amino acids long. CDR3 loop: CASSETGSGQPQHF. CDR3 bases: TGTGCCAGCAGTGAAACAGGGTCGGGGCAGCCCCAGCATTTT.

The CDR3 loop is CASSLAGGQDEAFF. In nucleotides, the CDR3 is TGTGCCAGCAGCTTGGCGGGGGGGCAAGATGAAGCTTTCTTT. The chain combines TRBV5-6 with TRBJ1-1, with D maybe TRBD1 (6 bases). Per germline, CDR1 SGHDT and CDR2 YYEEEE. V lost 0 bases to trimming and J lost 7 bases, with 13 bases between them. The CDR3 covers 14 residues.

V gene TRBV12-3 or TRBV12-4 combines with J gene TRBJ2-1; 8 bases are a match to TRBD2. The trim removed 3 bases at V and 6 bases at J, leaving 1 base unmatched. The CDR3 is made up of 13 amino acids. The CDR3 nucleotides read TGTGCCAGCAGTTTTCTAGCGGGCAATGAGCAGTTCTTC. It translates to CASSFLAGNEQFF.

This clonotype was counted only a few times. Here the CDR3 DNA reads TGTGCCACCAGTGACCAGGGCTCCTACAATGAGCAGTTCTTC. Its protein is CATSDQGSYNEQFF. The chain has TRBV24-1 and TRBJ2-1; D is possibly TRBD1 (5 bases). From germline, CDR1 is KGHDR and CDR2 SFDVKD. The CDR3 runs 14 residues. Trimming left V 4 bases short and J 0 bases short, with 6 bases between.

This clonotype was observed at least ten times. V usage is TRBV9 and J usage is TRBJ2-1; tentative D call: TRBD1 (5 bases). Between the trimmed V and J ends, which lost 0 bases and 5 bases, there was a span of 12 bases. The CDR3 runs 15 residues. Germline CDR1 is SGDLS and CDR2 is YYNGEE. CDR3 bases: TGTGCCAGCAGCGTAGGTCTAGGGGCCCACAATGAGCAGTTCTTC. Its protein product is CASSVGLGAHNEQFF.

This clonotype has at least ten counts. The chain employs TRBV24-1 and TRBJ2-2; D gene uncertain. The CDR3 has 12 residues. Germline CDR1 is KGHDR and CDR2 is SFDVKD. V was cut by 7 bases and J by 6 bases, with 8 bases left in between. CDR3 sequence: CATSWDPGELFF. CDR3 coding DNA: TGTGCCACCAGCTGGGATCCCGGGGAGCTGTTTTTT.

The sample holds many counts of this clonotype. This chain links TRBV9 with TRBJ2-5, with D unclear. Germline values: CDR1 SGDLS, CDR2 YYNGEE. V was trimmed by 0 bases and J by 1 base, leaving 10 bases between them. The CDR3 runs to 15 residues. CDR3 sequence reads: CASSVVGRGQETQYF. CDR3 coding DNA: TGTGCCAGCAGCGTAGTCGGGCGCGGCCAAGAGACCCAGTACTTC.

This clonotype was counted a few times. A read error may be the cause here, since a much bigger clone is one base away. This chain links TRBV6-1 with TRBJ1-5; 8 nucleotides align to TRBD1. V lost 7 bases, J lost 1 base, and 12 bases stayed unmatched. This CDR3 region has 17 residues. In germline, CDR1 is MNHNS, CDR2 SASEGT. CDR3: CASTEMQGAWSNQPQHF. CDR3 nucleotides: TGTGCCAGCACCGAGATGCAGGGGGCCTGGAGCAATCAGCCCCAGCATTTT.

This clonotype was counted at least ten times. The chain uses TRBV19 and TRBJ2-1, with D possibly being TRBD1 (6 bases). The ends were cut back, 7 bases at V and 6 bases at J, with 19 bases in the middle. CDR3 size: 15 residues. From germline, CDR1 is LNHDA and CDR2 SQIVND (reference sequence). The CDR3 nucleotides read TGTGCCAGTATACGACAGGACTCTCGAGGCAATGAGCAGTTCTTC. Translated: CASIRQDSRGNEQFF.

This clonotype was counted ten times or more. The rearrangement uses TRBV24-1 and TRBJ2-2, with D maybe TRBD2 (6 bases). CDR1 KGHDR and CDR2 SFDVKD come from the germline V gene. V lost 4 bases and J lost 3, with 17 bases in between. CDR3 length equals 17 residues. Here the CDR3 reads CATSDPTSYPYTGELFF. CDR3 DNA sequence: TGTGCCACCAGTGACCCTACTAGCTACCCCTACACCGGGGAGCTGTTTTTT.

The rearrangement uses TRBV4-1 and TRBJ1-2; 9 bases align to TRBD1. V trimming: 0 bases; J trimming: 9 bases; junction bases outside the gene matches: 8. The CDR3 totals 15 residues. The V gene's germline CDR1 is MGHRA and CDR2 YSYEKL. The chain's CDR3 is CASSQDSGTGYSYTF. The CDR3 DNA follows: TGCGCCAGCAGCCAAGATTCTGGGACAGGGTACAGCTACACCTTC.

This clonotype appeared many times. V is TRBV6-1 and J is TRBJ2-5, with D hard to call. CDR1 is MNHNS, CDR2 SASEGT, per germline. This CDR3 is built from 14 residues. V was shortened by 5 bases and J by 0 bases, with 10 bases between the two germline ends. The CDR3 protein is CASSFVFDQETQYF. Here the CDR3 DNA reads TGTGCCAGCAGTTTCGTTTTCGACCAAGAGACCCAGTACTTC.